The 32 T cell receptor beta chains below come from one sample, sequenced in a study of regulatory T cells in long-lasting Graves disease. In building TCR beta libraries, iRepertoire HTBI primers were used together with Arm-PCR of CDR3 regions. TCRdb itself ran the multiplex PCR reads through MiXCR, one entry per CDR3 protein. The table has 350,000 to 500,000 distinct CDR3 sequences, about 21% seen once. Time point denoted: persistent/refractory GD, antithyroid drugs over 5 years with positive TRAb. The TCR library was made from RNA extracted from PBMCs. Material: peripheral blood mononuclear cells (PBMCs), obtained when the disease was refractory, from a patient treated with antithyroid drugs. The receptors were gathered from a female donor with Graves disease.

This clonotype has ten or more counts. This chain connects TRBV6-1 to TRBJ2-7; maybe TRBD1 (6 bases). The CDR3 runs to 14 residues. Germline CDR1 is MNHNS and CDR2 is SASEGT. The V gene lost 7 bases and the J gene lost 0 bases, with 13 bases spanning the gap. CDR3: CASTRTASSYEQYF. As DNA, the CDR3 is TGTGCCAGCACTAGGACAGCGAGCTCCTACGAGCAGTACTTC.

The chain is built from TRBV28 and TRBJ2-7; D call uncertain. Germline values: CDR1 MDHEN, CDR2 SYDVKM. This CDR3 is 15 amino acids long. V was shortened by 3 bases and J by 3 bases, with 15 bases between the two germline ends. CDR3 coding DNA: TGTGCCAGCAGTTTGCCGCAACGAGTGGACTACGAGCAGTACTTC. Translation gives CASSLPQRVDYEQYF.

This clonotype has a single count. One base away lies a much larger clone, so this may be a sequencing read error. The chain employs TRBV27 and TRBJ2-4, with no clear D. This CDR3 contains 14 residues. Trimming took off 0 bases at V and 11 bases at J, with 14 bases between the two ends. Per germline, CDR1 MNHEY and CDR2 SMNVEV (reference sequence). This CDR3 reads CASSLSGLGNVQYF. DNA of the CDR3: TGTGCCAGCAGTTTATCAGGGTTAGGGAACGTTCAGTACTTC.

The V gene is TRBV11-3, the J gene TRBJ2-5; 10 nucleotides match TRBD2. The DNA end lines up better with TRBJ2-1; the J call may be wrong. CDR3 size: 16 residues. Germline V gives CDR1 SGHNT, CDR2 YENEEA. CDR3 nucleotide sequence: TGTGCCAGCAGCCGAGGGGCTAGCGGGAGACGGGATGAGCAGTTCTTC. This translates into CASSRGASGRRDEQFF.

In its sample, this clonotype was seen a few times. A much larger clone is a single base away; this may be a read error. This chain uses TRBV27 with TRBJ1-1, with D possibly matching TRBD1 (5 bases). The length of the CDR3 is 14 residues. Germline-derived CDR1 and CDR2 are MNHEY and SMNVEV (reference sequence). V lost 6 bases to trimming and J lost 4 bases, with 15 bases between them. This chain's CDR3 is CASRGVILSTEAFF. DNA for the CDR3: TGTGCCAGCAGGGGGGTGATACTGAGCACTGAAGCTTTCTTT.

This clonotype has a count of ten or more. CDR3 sequence: CASTPGLAYEQYF. The CDR3 nucleotides read TGTGCCAGCACCCCGGGACTAGCCTACGAGCAGTACTTC. The chain carries TRBV12-3 or TRBV12-4 and TRBJ2-7, with TRBD2 matching 8 bases. V was clipped by 7 bases and J by 2 bases; unmatched bases: 4. The CDR3 contains 13 residues.

This clonotype was seen a few times. The rearrangement links TRBV20-1 to TRBJ2-3; D is unresolved. Germline loops: CDR1 DFQATT, CDR2 SNEGSKA (reference sequence). This CDR3 is 14 amino acids long. V lost 3 bases to trimming and J lost 6 bases, with 16 bases between them. As DNA, the CDR3 is TGCAGTGCTAGTGCCCCCTACCGAATGGATACGCAGTATTTT. The encoded protein is CSASAPYRMDTQYF.

The sample holds many counts of this clonotype. The chain has TRBV12-3 or TRBV12-4 and TRBJ2-2; no clear D gene. There are 13 residues in the CDR3. Trimming shortened V by 6 bases and J by 6 bases, and 11 bases separated the two germline ends. The DNA of the CDR3 is TGTGCCAGCAGGAGATCCCAAGCCGGGGAGCTGTTTTTT. It specifies CASRRSQAGELFF.

This clonotype was picked up many times. This chain uses TRBV20-1 with TRBJ2-2; no reliable D call. CDR1 is DFQATT and CDR2 is SNEGSKA in the germline V gene (reference sequence). The CDR3 contains 11 residues. Trimming removed 3 bases at V and 8 bases at J, with 7 bases between. The CDR3 protein is CSASLHGELFF. CDR3 nucleotide sequence: TGCAGTGCTAGCCTCCATGGGGAGCTGTTTTTT.

As for this clonotype: A much larger clone differs from this one at a single base, so this may be a read error. The chain combines TRBV6-5 with TRBJ1-6; 8 bases line up with TRBD1. The CDR3 contains 16 residues. The germline V gene has CDR1 MNHEY and CDR2 SVGAGI. V trimming: 0 bases; J trimming: 9 bases; junction bases outside the gene matches: 7. CDR3 nucleotide sequence: TGTGCCAGCAGTTACTCTCGAGACAGGGGTAGTTCACCCCTCCACTTT. Translating it yields CASSYSRDRGSSPLHF.

This clonotype was recorded at least ten times. This chain joins TRBV15 and TRBJ2-5; D not resolved. Trimming cost V 6 bases and J 3 bases, with 20 bases left between them. CDR3 length: 16 residues. Germline CDR1 LNHNV, CDR2 YYDKDF (reference sequence). The CDR3 nucleotides read TGTGCCACCAGTCCAAGGCCGGACCTAGTGGAAGAGACCCAGTACTTC. Protein product: CATSPRPDLVEETQYF.

The CDR3 DNA reads TGTGCCAGCAGCGGCGGACCTTTTCTTGCCTACGAGCAGTACTTC. This gives the protein CASSGGPFLAYEQYF. J is TRBJ2-7 and V is TRBV3-1; no definite D call. Per the germline V gene, CDR1 is LGHDT and CDR2 is YNNKEL (reference sequence). Trimming took 5 bases from V and 2 from J, leaving 16 bases between them. The CDR3 extends over 15 amino acids.

This clonotype has ten or more counts. This chain links TRBV3-1 with TRBJ2-2, with unresolved D. Germline CDR1 and CDR2: LGHDT and YNNKEL (reference sequence). The CDR3 is 14 residues long. Trimming took 0 bases from V and 4 from J, leaving 6 bases between them. CDR3 residues: CASSQESGTGELFF. CDR3 coding DNA: TGTGCCAGCAGCCAAGAGTCAGGCACCGGGGAGCTGTTTTTT. The full variable domain, completed using reference TRBV3-1 and TRBJ2-2, is DTAVSQTPKYLVTQMGNDKSIKCEQNLGHDTMYWYKQDSKKFLKIMFSYNNKELIINETVPNRFSPKSPDKAHLNLHINSLELGDSAVYFCASSQESGTGELFFGEGSRLTVL.

This clonotype was detected only a few times. This chain connects TRBV7-2 to TRBJ2-7; TRBD1 aligns across 8 bases. The CDR3 is 15 amino acids. Germline V gene data show CDR1 as SGHTA and CDR2 as FQGNSA. The V and J ends lost 2 bases and 6 bases, in that order; junction bases with no gene match: 9. The CDR3 region is CASSLQGQGASEQYF. The CDR3 DNA sequence: TGTGCCAGCAGCTTACAGGGGCAGGGGGCTTCCGAGCAGTACTTC.

The sample holds a few counts of this clonotype. This rearrangement joins TRBV5-1 to TRBJ1-2; perhaps TRBD1 as D (6 bases). The CDR3 contains 16 residues. Trimming cost V 3 bases and J 0 bases, with 15 bases left between them. Germline assignment: CDR1 SGHRS and CDR2 YFSETQ. The CDR3 region has the DNA TGCGCCAGCAGCTGGGACGGGACAACAGCTAACTATGGCTACACCTTC. Protein product: CASSWDGTTANYGYTF.

This chain connects TRBV28 to TRBJ2-1, with 10 bases aligning to TRBD2. The V gene's germline CDR1 is MDHEN and CDR2 SYDVKM. The CDR3 sequence is 20 residues long. After removal of 3 bases from V and 7 bases from J, the junction contained 21 bases not matched to a gene. The CDR3 DNA reads TGTGCCAGCAGTTTCCCCGGCGGGGTGAAAGGAGCGGGAGGGCATAATGAGCAGTTCTTC. It codes for CASSFPGGVKGAGGHNEQFF. Looking up the rest from reference TRBV28 and TRBJ2-1 gives the full variable domain: DVKVTQSSRYLVKRTGEKVFLECVQDMDHENMFWYRQDPGLGLRLIYFSYDVKMKEKGDIPEGYSVSREKKERFSLILESASTNQTSMYLCASSFPGGVKGAGGHNEQFFGPGTRLTVL.

The V and J genes are TRBV7-7 and TRBJ2-7; 16 bases match TRBD2. V trimming: 5 bases; J trimming: 5 bases; junction bases outside the gene matches: 12. The length of the CDR3 is 18 residues. CDR1 SSHAT and CDR2 FNYEAQ come from the germline V gene (reference sequence). As DNA, the CDR3 is TGTGCCAGCAGCCTCGGGACTAGCGGGAGGGCCAGTATCGACGAGCAGTACTTC. Translation: CASSLGTSGRASIDEQYF.

CDR3 coding DNA: TGTGCCATCAGCCTGACAGGTTCTTCAGGCGAGCAGTACTTC. Encoded protein: CAISLTGSSGEQYF. This chain connects TRBV10-3 to TRBJ2-7; a possible D gene is TRBD1 (6 bases). The germline gives CDR1 ENHRY, CDR2 SYGVKD. V was clipped by 6 bases and J by 6 bases, with 18 bases between them. The CDR3 runs 14 residues.

This clonotype was recorded at least ten times. V and J are TRBV11-2 and TRBJ2-7; possible D gene TRBD1, 6 bases. CDR1 and CDR2 from the germline V gene are SGHAT and FQNNGV. Trimming cost V 5 bases and J 4 bases, with 15 bases left between them. The CDR3 contains 14 residues. The CDR3, as DNA: TGTGCCAGCAGCCTAGGGTTGGGGGCTTACGAGCAGTACTTC. The encoded protein is CASSLGLGAYEQYF.

This clonotype was observed many times. This CDR3 reads CAIKGTYTYEQYF. CDR3 DNA sequence: TGTGCCATCAAGGGGACATACACCTACGAGCAGTACTTC. J is TRBJ2-7 and V is TRBV10-3; maybe TRBD1 (6 bases). The CDR3 sequence is 13 residues long. With 7 bases removed from V and 2 bases from J, the gap between germline ends came to 12 bases. Germline CDR1 reads ENHRY; CDR2 reads SYGVKD.

This clonotype was counted at least ten times. The chain couples TRBV12-3 or TRBV12-4 to TRBJ1-2; 8 nucleotides agree with TRBD1. CDR3 size: 14 residues. V was clipped by 2 bases and J by 7 bases; unmatched bases: 6. In nucleotides, the CDR3 is TGTGCCAGCAGTTTAACCGGGACAGGTGTTGGCTACACCTTC. This codes for CASSLTGTGVGYTF.

This clonotype has at least ten counts. CDR3 protein: CASSQLGSGGSETQYF. In nucleotides, the CDR3 is TGTGCCAGCAGCCAACTAGGTAGCGGGGGGTCGGAGACCCAGTACTTC. The V gene is TRBV14, the J gene TRBJ2-5, with 10 nucleotides matching TRBD2. Germline CDR1 and CDR2: SGHDN and FVKESK. The CDR3 is 16 residues long. V was pared by 2 bases and J by 5 bases, with 8 bases of the junction left unmatched.

This clonotype was seen a few times. This rearrangement joins TRBV7-2 to TRBJ2-7; no clear D. Trimming took off 8 bases at V and 1 base at J, with 12 bases between the two ends. This CDR3 comprises 13 residues. Per germline, CDR1 SGHTA and CDR2 FQGNSA. CDR3 in amino acids: CASGSPYSYEQYF. The CDR3 DNA sequence: TGTGCCAGCGGATCCCCATATTCCTACGAGCAGTACTTC.

The sample holds a few counts of this clonotype. The genes are TRBV6-1 and TRBJ1-4; D is perhaps TRBD1 (6 bases). Trimming removed 6 bases from V and 5 bases from J, with 19 bases in between. Germline V CDR1 and CDR2: MNHNS, SASEGT. CDR3 size: 16 residues. The CDR3 here is CASRRTETGRNEKLFF. CDR3 DNA: TGTGCCAGCAGGCGCACGGAGACAGGCAGAAATGAAAAACTGTTTTTT.

The chain couples TRBV13 to TRBJ2-2, with 9 bases aligning to TRBD2. CDR1 is PRHDT and CDR2 is FYEKMQ in the germline V gene (reference sequence). The CDR3 sequence is 17 residues long. The V and J ends lost 0 bases and 2 bases, in that order; junction bases with no gene match: 4. The chain's CDR3 is CASSLGTSGVNTGELFF. The CDR3 bases are TGTGCCAGCAGCTTAGGGACTAGCGGAGTTAACACCGGGGAGCTGTTTTTT.

This clonotype has more than one count but fewer than ten. This chain links TRBV19 with TRBJ1-1; TRBD1 agrees at 9 bases. Germline loops: CDR1 LNHDA, CDR2 SQIVND (reference sequence). Germline trimming cut 9 bases from V and 4 bases from J; bases unmatched to any gene: 9. This CDR3 has 14 amino acids. The CDR3 here is CASSIGTGTTEAFF. The CDR3 nucleotides are TGTGCCAGCAGCATCGGGACAGGGACCACTGAAGCTTTCTTT.

This clonotype was seen many times. V gene TRBV28 combines with J gene TRBJ1-1; TRBD1 might be the D (6 bases). V dropped 7 bases and J dropped 5 bases, with 20 bases sitting between them. Germline values: CDR1 MDHEN, CDR2 SYDVKM. The CDR3 totals 15 residues. Written as DNA, the CDR3 is TGTGCCAGCACCTCACCCACAGGGTCTGTGACTGAAGCTTTCTTT. As protein: CASTSPTGSVTEAFF.

This clonotype occurred many times. The chain uses TRBV7-2 and TRBJ2-2; 9 bases map to TRBD1. Trimming removed 5 bases from V and 6 bases from J; junction bases left unmatched: 10. The V gene's germline CDR1 is SGHTA and CDR2 FQGNSA. There are 16 residues in the CDR3. CDR3 nucleotide sequence: TGTGCCAGCAGCCCGAGACAGGGGGTAGGAGCCGGGGAGCTGTTTTTT. Translation: CASSPRQGVGAGELFF.

This clonotype was counted many times. The genes are TRBV12-3 or TRBV12-4 and TRBJ2-7, with 9 bases identical to TRBD2. V dropped 6 bases and J dropped 2; count of bases not matched to a gene: 5. This CDR3 comprises 14 residues. CDR3 in amino acids: CASRKAGGTYEQYF. The DNA for the CDR3 is TGTGCCAGCAGGAAAGCGGGAGGAACCTACGAGCAGTACTTC.

The sample holds a few counts of this clonotype. This rearrangement joins TRBV3-1 to TRBJ2-4; unclear D gene. The CDR3 length is 16 residues. Trimming removed 1 base from V and 0 bases from J, with 10 bases in between. Looked up from germline, CDR1 is LGHDT and CDR2 is YNNKEL (reference sequence). CDR3 bases: TGTGCCAGCAGCCAAGCCGAAACTCTAGCCAAAAACATTCAGTACTTC. Its translation: CASSQAETLAKNIQYF.

Concerning this clonotype itself: The junction and the germline gene differ at one end; a read error may be behind it. This rearrangement joins TRBV2 to TRBJ2-7; TRBD2 aligns across 7 bases. This CDR3 region has 11 residues. Germline V lookup: CDR1 SNHLY, CDR2 FYNNEI. The CDR3 reads CVSRTSYEQYF. In nucleotides, the CDR3 is TGTGTCAGCAGGACTAGCTACGAGCAGTACTTC.

The genes are TRBV6-1 and TRBJ2-2; D gene unclear. The germline V gene encodes CDR1 MNHNS and CDR2 SASEGT. CDR3 size: 12 residues. The V end was cut by 8 bases, the J end by 7 bases, with 11 bases between. Written as DNA, the CDR3 is TGTGCCAGCTCTGGGGTGGGCGGGGAGCTGTTTTTT. This codes for CASSGVGGELFF.